These 20 T cell receptor beta chains came from one sample sequenced in a study of shared clonotypes between healthy human individuals. Clones were sequenced by immunoSEQ multiplex PCR, and TCRdb holds only the in-frame ones, with some missing. Of about 1.1 million clones in the sample, approximately 80% were seen once. Sequencing was performed on memory CD4+ T cells from PBMCs. Subset in this sample: CD45RA-negative fraction. These receptor sequences come from a man younger than 30 in good health. Some clones in this sample may be carry-over from other donors' samples.

V is TRBV18 and J is TRBJ1-5, with 8 bases matching TRBD1. The CDR3 contains 14 residues. Unmatched junction bases numbered 0, after V lost 5 bases and J lost 0 bases. Per germline, CDR1 KGHSH and CDR2 LQKENI. The CDR3 loop reads CASSDRGSNQPQHF. The CDR3 bases are TGTGCCAGCTCAGACAGGGGTAGCAATCAGCCCCAGCATTTT.

Details on this clone: Other DNA sequences in the sample encode the same CDR3. This rearrangement joins TRBV2 to TRBJ2-5, with D perhaps TRBD1 (5 bases). V was pared by 6 bases and J by 5 bases, with 13 bases between. The CDR3 is 13 residues long. CDR1 and CDR2 from the germline V gene are SNHLY and FYNNEI. The CDR3 sequence is CASSRGHTETQYF. The DNA for the CDR3 is TGTGCCAGCAGCCGCGGACATACGGAGACCCAGTACTTC.

The V call is TRBV10-3, the J call TRBJ2-1, with TRBD2 matching over 12 bases. J was trimmed by 0 bases and V by 3 bases; bases with no gene match: 3. The CDR3 is 17 amino acids. CDR1 is ENHRY, CDR2 SYGVKD, per germline. The CDR3 nucleotides read TGTGCCATCAGTGAATGGACTAGCGGGACCTCCTACAATGAGCAGTTCTTC. This codes for CAISEWTSGTSYNEQFF.

In its sample, this clone was seen once. The chain joins TRBV5-8 to TRBJ2-2, with TRBD1 matching over 7 bases. The CDR3 runs to 15 residues. The germline V gene encodes CDR1 SGHTS and CDR2 YDEGEE. After removal of 0 bases from V and 3 bases from J, the junction contained 2 bases not matched to a gene. The CDR3 is CASSLVTGYTGELFF. CDR3 sequence (DNA): TGTGCCAGCAGCTTGGTGACAGGGTACACCGGGGAGCTGTTTTTT.

Concerning this clone: This likely came from a read error, as a far larger clone is one base away. Other DNA sequences in this sample translate to the same CDR3. This chain links TRBV28 with TRBJ2-1, with 8 bases lining up with TRBD2. V shed 2 bases and J 4 bases; nucleotides not matched to a gene: 1. This CDR3 is built from 14 residues. Germline CDR1 is MDHEN and CDR2 is SYDVKM. In DNA, the CDR3 is TGTGCCAGCAGTTTAGCGGGAGGTTACAATGAGCAGTTCTTC. It translates to CASSLAGGYNEQFF.

The CDR3: CASSLYGVGPGNTGELFF. In nucleotides, the CDR3 is TGTGCCAGCAGTTTATATGGGGTTGGACCCGGGAACACCGGGGAGCTGTTTTTT. The chain uses TRBV27 and TRBJ2-2; D ambiguous. Between the trimmed V and J ends, which lost 1 base and 1 base, there was a span of 16 bases. Per germline, CDR1 MNHEY and CDR2 SMNVEV (reference sequence). The CDR3 length is 18 residues.

The chain links TRBV14 to TRBJ1-2; 7 bases agree with TRBD1. Trimming took 4 bases from V and 4 from J; bases not matched to a gene: 3. Germline CDR1 reads SGHDN; CDR2 reads FVKESK. CDR3 size: 13 residues. CDR3 loop: CASSRQGSYGYTF. CDR3 bases: TGTGCCAGCAGCCGACAGGGTAGCTATGGCTACACCTTC.

CDR3 region: CASSQGPEQYF. The CDR3, as DNA: TGTGCCAGCAGTCAGGGACCAGAGCAGTACTTC. V is TRBV6-5 and J is TRBJ2-7; either TRBD1 or TRBD2 may supply D (5 bases each). Germline CDR1 and CDR2: MNHEY and SVGAGI. Trimming removed 5 bases at V and 7 bases at J, with 9 bases between. The CDR3 is 11 residues long.

This clone was observed many times. V and J are TRBV7-9 and TRBJ2-7; 9 bases map to TRBD1. The trim removed 5 bases at V and 2 bases at J, leaving 7 bases unmatched. The germline CDR1 and CDR2 sequences are SEHNR and FQNEAQ (reference sequence). The CDR3 consists of 15 residues. The chain's CDR3 is CASSPWGTGTYEQYF. CDR3 nucleotide sequence: TGTGCCAGCAGCCCCTGGGGGACAGGGACCTACGAGCAGTACTTC. The full variable domain, in which reference TRBV7-9 and TRBJ2-7 provide the parts outside the CDR3, is DTGVSQNPRHKITKRGQNVTFRCDPISEHNRLYWYRQTLGQGPEFLTYFQNEAQLEKSRLLSDRFSAERPKGSFSTLEIQRTEQGDSAMYLCASSPWGTGTYEQYFGPGTRLTVT.

CDR3 bases: TGTGCCAGCAGCGTAACGGGGGCCCTCAATCAGCCCCAGCATTTT. This sequence encodes CASSVTGALNQPQHF. The chain employs TRBV9 and TRBJ1-5; D is possibly TRBD1 (6 bases). Trimming removed 1 base from V and 3 bases from J, with 11 bases in between. The length of the CDR3 is 15 residues. Germline V gene sequence: CDR1 SGDLS, CDR2 YYNGEE.

On this clone itself: Other DNA sequences in the sample encode the same CDR3. The chain joins TRBV28 to TRBJ2-5; a weak D match, TRBD1 (5 bases). Trimming took off 1 base at V and 5 bases at J, with 5 bases between the two ends. The CDR3 length is 12 residues. Germline V gene sequence: CDR1 MDHEN, CDR2 SYDVKM. DNA of the CDR3: TGTGCCAGCAGTTTATCAGGGGAGACCCAGTACTTC. Its translation is CASSLSGETQYF. Variable domain in full (rest from reference TRBV28 and TRBJ2-5): DVKVTQSSRYLVKRTGEKVFLECVQDMDHENMFWYRQDPGLGLRLIYFSYDVKMKEKGDIPEGYSVSREKKERFSLILESASTNQTSMYLCASSLSGETQYFGPGTRLLVL.

In this sample, this clone turned up once. The chain uses TRBV19 and TRBJ2-6; tentatively, D is TRBD1 (5 bases). This CDR3 region has 16 residues. Trimming stripped 5 bases from V and 7 bases from J, with 18 bases between. CDR1 is LNHDA, CDR2 SQIVND, per germline (reference sequence). DNA for the CDR3: TGTGCCAGTAGTTTCACAAGGGGTTCTAGAGCCAACGTCCTGACTTTC. Protein sequence: CASSFTRGSRANVLTF.

This clone was recorded many times. The V call is TRBV5-4, the J call TRBJ1-1; TRBD1 agrees at 11 bases. The V gene's germline CDR1 is SGHNT and CDR2 YYREEE (reference sequence). This CDR3 has 14 residues. V shed 4 bases and J 7 bases; nucleotides not matched to a gene: 6. CDR3 in DNA: TGTGCCAGCAGCCCGGACAGGGGGCGCGATGAAGCTTTCTTT. Protein: CASSPDRGRDEAFF.

The rearrangement joins TRBV6-1 to TRBJ2-7; D is unresolved. Trimming removed 5 bases at V and 3 bases at J, with 11 bases between. CDR1 is MNHNS, CDR2 SASEGT, per germline. This CDR3 is 13 amino acids long. The CDR3 protein is CASSPPGLYEQYF. In DNA, the CDR3 is TGTGCCAGCAGTCCCCCGGGCCTCTACGAGCAGTACTTC.

This clone was detected only a few times. The rearrangement uses TRBV6-5 and TRBJ1-4; 8 nucleotides match TRBD1. The trim removed 8 bases at V and 8 bases at J, leaving 13 bases unmatched. Germline V lookup: CDR1 MNHEY, CDR2 SVGAGI. The CDR3 loop spans 15 amino acids. The CDR3 DNA reads as TGTGCCAGCGGAACCTTCAGGGGGCGGCGGGAAAAACTGTTTTTT. This encodes CASGTFRGRREKLFF.

The chain uses TRBV6-1 and TRBJ2-7; D is uncertain. Trimming stripped 1 base from V and 0 bases from J, with 7 bases between. Germline lookup yields CDR1 MNHNS and CDR2 SASEGT. This CDR3 contains 14 residues. CDR3: CASSEGITSYEQYF. CDR3 DNA: TGTGCCAGCAGTGAAGGAATTACCTCCTACGAGCAGTACTTC.

The genes are TRBV10-3 and TRBJ1-4; D is possibly TRBD1 (6 bases). The CDR3 consists of 14 residues. V was clipped by 6 bases and J by 8 bases, with 16 bases between them. CDR1 is ENHRY and CDR2 is SYGVKD in the germline V gene. The CDR3 loop is CAIRRDTSGEKLFF. The CDR3 region has the DNA TGTGCCATCAGACGGGACACGTCGGGAGAAAAACTGTTTTTT.

The rearrangement joins TRBV11-2 to TRBJ2-1; the match to TRBD2 covers 7 bases. The CDR3 covers 14 residues. The junction had 1 base not matched to a gene; V was cut back by 5 bases and J by 0 bases. CDR1 and CDR2 from the germline V gene are SGHAT and FQNNGV. The CDR3 loop is CASSGGSSYNEQFF. The CDR3 bases are TGTGCCAGCAGCGGCGGGAGCTCCTACAATGAGCAGTTCTTC.

This clone was counted a few times. The chain links TRBV5-6 to TRBJ1-2, with D hard to call. V lost 2 bases to trimming and J lost 2 bases, with 7 bases between them. The CDR3 extends over 13 amino acids. Germline lookup yields CDR1 SGHDT and CDR2 YYEEEE. This chain's CDR3 is CASSFHINYGYTF. For the CDR3, the DNA is TGTGCCAGCAGCTTCCACATAAACTATGGCTACACCTTC.

The V gene is TRBV25-1, the J gene TRBJ1-3; a possible D gene is TRBD1 (5 bases). The germline V and J ends were trimmed by 6 bases and 11 bases, with 20 bases remaining between them. The germline V gene has CDR1 MGHDK and CDR2 SYGVNS. This CDR3 is built from 14 residues. The CDR3 coding sequence is TGTGCCAGCAGCTACCGGGACCGACCGAACCCCATATATTTT. This translates into CASSYRDRPNPIYF.